Shown below are 29 T cell receptor delta chains from a single sample sequenced in a study of gamma-delta T cells after stem cell transplantation. TCRdb re-processed the RT-PCR reads using CATT. The sample lists 2,000 to 2,500 delta-chain clones, less than 8% occurring once. Input material: gamma-delta T cells. These receptors all stem from a human donor. It is not recorded whose cells these are; they may come from a transplant donor.

The sample holds a few counts of this clone. A much larger clone differs from this one at a single base, so this may be a read error. Other nucleotide sequences from this sample produce the same CDR3. The rearrangement joins TRDV2 to TRDJ1, with 8 bases that match TRDD3. The CDR3 runs 19 residues. Germline loops: CDR1 GEAIGNYY, CDR2 EKD. DNA of the CDR3: TGTGCCTGTGACACCATCCTACTAGGTACTGGGGGCCTCACCGATAAACTTATCTTT. It codes for CACDTILLGTGGLTDKLIF.

With respect to this clone: This likely came from a read error, as a far larger clone is one base away. The rearrangement uses TRDV2 and TRDJ1, with 8 bases lining up with TRDD3. The V segment lost 5 bases and the J segment 0 bases; nucleotides outside the gene matches: 19. This CDR3 region has 19 residues. The V gene's germline CDR1 is GEAIGNYY and CDR2 EKD. Written as DNA, the CDR3 is TGTGCCTGTGGCACAATCTCGCATACTGGGGGCCTGTACACCGATAAACTCATCTTT. Its protein is CACGTISHTGGLYTDKLIF.

This clone was seen only a few times. A much more abundant neighbour one base away suggests this may be a read error. V is TRDV2 and J is TRDJ1, with 8 bases aligning to TRDD3. V gave up 3 bases and J gave up 3 bases; unmatched junction bases: 8. CDR3 size: 15 residues. The germline gives CDR1 GEAIGNYY, CDR2 EKD. As DNA, the CDR3 is TGTGCCTGTGACCCACTGGGGGCTACGGCCGATAAACTCATCTTT. Its protein is CACDPLGATADKLIF.

By sample share, this clone is large. The chain uses TRDV2 and TRDJ1, with 9 positions matching TRDD3. The CDR3 sequence is 20 residues long. Trimming removed 3 bases from V and 2 bases from J; junction bases left unmatched: 21. Germline loops: CDR1 GEAIGNYY, CDR2 EKD. CDR3 amino acids: CACDSVRNRDWGKGTDKLIF. The CDR3 DNA reads as TGTGCCTGTGACTCCGTTCGTAACCGGGACTGGGGGAAAGGGACCGATAAACTCATCTTT.

Within the sample, this clone is medium-sized. The chain joins TRAV29/DV5 to TRDJ1; 13 positions agree with TRDD3. The V gene end was trimmed by 2 bases and the J gene end by 8 bases; junction bases not matched to a gene: 6. CDR1 and CDR2 from the germline V gene are NSMFDY and ISSIKDK. The CDR3 totals 14 residues. The CDR3 is CAARRLGDTVKLIF. The CDR3 DNA sequence: TGTGCAGCAAGAAGACTGGGGGATACGGTAAAACTCATCTTT. Variable domain in full (rest from reference TRAV29/DV5 and TRDJ1): DQQVKQNSPSLSVQEGRISILNCDYTNSMFDYFLWYKKYPAEGPTFLISISSIKDKNEDGRFTVFLNKSAKHLSLHIVPSQPGDSAVYFCAARRLGDTVKLIFGKGTRVTVEP.

About this clone: Only one base separates this from a far larger clonotype, so it likely reflects a read error. The chain employs TRDV2 and TRDJ1, with 11 bases matching TRDD3. Germline V gene sequence: CDR1 GEAIGNYY, CDR2 EKD. The CDR3 is 17 residues long. After removal of 3 bases from V and 5 bases from J, the junction contained 13 bases not matched to a gene. The CDR3 region is CACDAVLGDREVDKLIF. Written as DNA, the CDR3 is TGTGCCTGTGACGCTGTACTGGGGGATAGAGAAGTTGATAAACTCATCTTT.

In the case of this clone: One base away lies a much larger clone, so this may be a sequencing read error. Other DNA sequences of this sample code for an identical CDR3. J is TRDJ1 and V is TRDV2; weak D call: TRDD3 (5 bases). V was cut by 0 bases and J by 2 bases, with 21 bases left in between. The germline V gene has CDR1 GEAIGNYY and CDR2 EKD. This CDR3 has 18 residues. CDR3 sequence: CACDTVAVAVGSTDKLIF. For the CDR3, the DNA is TGTGCCTGTGACACCGTCGCTGTAGCTGTGGGATCGACCGATAAACTCATCTTT.

This clone was seen only a few times. Translating this DNA gives a protein that differs at residue 16 from the TCRdb one, which belongs to a much larger clone; a read error is likely, and the protein shown is this translation. J is TRDJ1 and V is TRDV2; 12 bases map to TRDD3. CDR3 size: 19 residues. CDR1 GEAIGNYY and CDR2 EKD come from the germline V gene. CDR3 in DNA: TGTGCCTGTGACACCGTGCTGGGGGATACGCGACTGAACACCGATAACCTCATCTTT. It codes for CACDTVLGDTRLNTDNLIF.

This clone is classed as large. Distinct nucleotide sequences in the sample also encode this CDR3. This chain links TRDV2 with TRDJ1; 10 bases are shared with TRDD3. Germline V gives CDR1 GEAIGNYY, CDR2 EKD. This CDR3 contains 18 residues. V gave up 0 bases and J gave up 0 bases; unmatched junction bases: 9. The CDR3 DNA follows: TGTGCCTGTGACACCGTAATGGGGGATACCTTATACACCGATAAACTCATCTTT. This codes for CACDTVMGDTLYTDKLIF.

Comments on this clone: A much larger clone sits a single nucleotide away, making a read error possible. Other DNA sequences in this sample translate to the same CDR3. The rearrangement joins TRDV2 to TRDJ1, with 11 bases matching TRDD3. The CDR3 is 20 amino acids. Germline CDR1 reads GEAIGNYY; CDR2 reads EKD. Germline trimming cut 1 base from V and 2 bases from J; bases unmatched to any gene: 17. In nucleotides, the CDR3 is TGTGCCTGTGACACTGTGGGACAGAGACTGGGGGATAGGAGAACCGATAAACTCATCTTT. Translating gives CACDTVGQRLGDRRTDKLIF.

Sample share makes this clone medium-sized. V and J are TRDV3 and TRDJ1, with TRDD3 identical over 13 bases. CDR1 and CDR2 from the germline V gene are TVYSNPD and GDNSRS (reference sequence). The CDR3 runs 18 residues. The V segment lost 4 bases and the J segment 1 base; nucleotides outside the gene matches: 15. The CDR3 nucleotides read TGTGCCTCCCGGTTACTTTACTGGGGGATACGAGGCACCGATAAACTCATCTTT. It codes for CASRLLYWGIRGTDKLIF.

As for this clone: A read error may be the cause here, since a much bigger clone is one base away. Different DNA sequences within this sample yield the same CDR3. The V call is TRDV2, the J call TRDJ3, with TRDD3 matching over 9 bases. The germline V gene encodes CDR1 GEAIGNYY and CDR2 EKD. There are 17 residues in the CDR3. The CDR3 DNA reads TGTGCCTGTGACACCCCTGGGGGATCCTGGGACACCCGGCAGATGTTTTTC. Its protein is CACDTPGGSWDTRQMFF.

In its sample, this clone was seen a few times. The rearrangement uses TRDV2 and TRDJ1; 8 bases map to TRDD3. The CDR3 is 14 residues long. Germline-derived CDR1 and CDR2 are GEAIGNYY and EKD. V lost 3 bases and J lost 6; bases outside the gene matches: 8. DNA of the CDR3: TGTGCCTGTGACGCTGTGGGGGATCGTTATAAACTCATCTTT. Translation gives CACDAVGDRYKLIF.

This clone has a handful of counts. TCRdb's entry gives the protein of a much larger clone, which mismatches this DNA's translation at residue 16, likely from a read error; the protein reported here is translated from the DNA. This chain joins TRDV2 and TRDJ1, with D possibly matching TRDD3 (6 bases). Germline CDR1 GEAIGNYY, CDR2 EKD. The CDR3 is 19 amino acids. CDR3 amino acids: CACDQLHDTFFKYTDRLIF. Written as DNA, the CDR3 is TGTGCCTGTGACCAGTTACACGATACGTTCTTTAAGTACACCGATAGACTCATCTTT.

In this sample, this clone turned up a few times. TCRdb's protein, taken from a much larger clone, differs from this DNA's translation at residue 6, likely owing to a read error; the protein displayed comes from the DNA. The rearrangement links TRDV2 to TRDJ3; 13 nucleotides match TRDD3. V lost 0 bases to trimming and J lost 2 bases; unmatched junction nucleotides: 3. The CDR3 totals 19 residues. The V gene's germline CDR1 is GEAIGNYY and CDR2 EKD. The CDR3 DNA reads as TGTGCCTGTGACACCATACTGGGGGATACGCCCTGGGACACCCGACAGATGTTTTTC. Protein sequence: CACDTILGDTPWDTRQMFF.

The chain uses TRAV29/DV5 and TRDJ1; 12 nucleotides align to TRDD3. Looked up from germline, CDR1 is NSMFDY and CDR2 is ISSIKDK. CDR3 length: 19 residues. The V gene end was trimmed by 7 bases and the J gene end by 3 bases; junction bases not matched to a gene: 22. CDR3 bases: TGTGCACCCAGCAGGTGGGCACTACTGGGGGATACACCCCCCGATAAACTCATCTTT. Protein product: CAPSRWALLGDTPPDKLIF. Supplemented by reference TRAV29/DV5 and TRDJ1, the full variable domain reads DQQVKQNSPSLSVQEGRISILNCDYTNSMFDYFLWYKKYPAEGPTFLISISSIKDKNEDGRFTVFLNKSAKHLSLHIVPSQPGDSAVYFCAPSRWALLGDTPPDKLIFGKGTRVTVEP.

As regards this clone: Within the sample, other DNA sequences also encode this same CDR3. The chain links TRDV2 to TRDJ1, with a possible D match to TRDD3 (6 bases). Germline CDR1 and CDR2: GEAIGNYY and EKD. Trimming removed 1 base from V and 2 bases from J, with 22 bases in between. The CDR3 spans 18 residues. CDR3 region: CACDTLLGRGEPTDKLIF. As DNA, the CDR3 is TGTGCCTGTGACACACTACTGGGTCGGGGCGAACCTACCGATAAACTCATCTTT.

This clone occurred a few times. One end of the junction varies from germline; a read error may be responsible. This rearrangement joins TRDV2 to TRDJ3; 10 bases map to TRDD3. The CDR3 is 22 amino acids. Germline V gene lookup returns CDR1 GEAIGNYY and CDR2 EKD. The CDR3 region has the DNA TGTGCCTGTGACCCCGTTAAGGGGGATACGCTTAGCAGCTCCTGGGACACCCAACAGATGTTTTTC. Translating it yields CACDPVKGDTLSSSWDTQQMFF.

In the case of this clone: A far larger clone is one nucleotide away, so this likely arose from a read error. This specimen includes other DNA sequences encoding the same CDR3. The chain joins TRDV2 to TRDJ1; TRDD3 matches 12 bases. Germline lookup yields CDR1 GEAIGNYY and CDR2 EKD. Trimming removed 4 bases from V and 0 bases from J; junction bases left unmatched: 17. The CDR3 consists of 20 residues. The CDR3 DNA sequence: TGTGCCTGTGAAAAGGTACTGGGGGATACCAAGCTACTGTACACCGATAAACTCATCTTT. This codes for CACEKVLGDTKLLYTDKLIF.

About this clone: One junction end disagrees with the germline gene, perhaps due to a read error. The chain uses TRDV2 and TRDJ3, with 7 bases identical to TRDD3. CDR1 and CDR2 (germline): GEAIGNYY, EKD. This CDR3 has 23 residues. This chain's CDR3 is CACEPISTGVRNTSSWATRQMFF. In DNA form, the CDR3 reads TGTGCCTGTGAACCGATTTCTACTGGGGTACGTAACACTAGCTCCTGGGCCACCCGACAGATGTTTTTC.

This clone occurred a few times. A far larger clone is only one base removed, so a read error is likely. The rearrangement uses TRDV2 and TRDJ1; TRDD3 agrees at 7 bases. J was trimmed by 0 bases and V by 0 bases; bases with no gene match: 9. The germline V gene encodes CDR1 GEAIGNYY and CDR2 EKD. The CDR3 is 17 residues long. CDR3 protein: CACDTLLGNTYTDKLIF. In nucleotides, the CDR3 is TGTGCCTGTGACACCCTACTGGGGAATACCTACACCGATAAACTCATCTTT.

The table lists this clone with a few counts. One base away lies a much larger clone, so this may be a sequencing read error. The V gene is TRDV2, the J gene TRDJ1, with 9 bases that match TRDD3. Germline CDR1 is GEAIGNYY and CDR2 is EKD. This CDR3 is built from 20 residues. CDR3 protein: CACDTVQAGGSKGYTDKPIF. CDR3 coding DNA: TGTGCCTGTGACACGGTGCAAGCTGGGGGATCAAAGGGGTACACCGATAAACCCATCTTT.

In regard to this clone: This clone may be a read error of a much larger clone one base away. Additional DNA sequences in this sample encode the identical CDR3. The gene calls are TRDV1 and TRDJ1, with TRDD3 matching over 8 bases. V dropped 0 bases and J dropped 10; count of bases not matched to a gene: 10. Germline V gene sequence: CDR1 TSWWSYY, CDR2 QGS. The CDR3 length is 15 residues. CDR3 region: CALGELPLLGGRLIF. CDR3 sequence (DNA): TGTGCTCTTGGGGAACTCCCCCTACTGGGGGGTCGACTCATCTTT.

This clone was picked up a small number of times. This may arise from a read error, as a much more abundant clone is one base away. Within the sample, other DNA sequences also encode this same CDR3. V usage is TRDV2 and J usage is TRDJ1; TRDD3 matches 7 bases. CDR1 and CDR2 from the germline V gene are GEAIGNYY and EKD. The CDR3 spans 17 residues. The CDR3 is CACDTLGLGVYTDKLIF. The CDR3 DNA reads TGTGCCTGCGACACGTTGGGGCTGGGGGTTTACACCGATAAACTCATCTTT.

Remarks on this clone: Given a far larger clone just one base away, this is likely a sequencing read error. The chain employs TRDV2 and TRDJ1; 12 nucleotides line up with TRDD3. Germline CDR1 and CDR2: GEAIGNYY and EKD. The CDR3 runs 23 residues. In nucleotides, the CDR3 is TGTGCCTGTGACACGATGAGTACTGGGGGATACCCATCGAAGAGAGAGGACACCGATAACCTCATCTTT. This translates into CACDTMSTGGYPSKREDTDNLIF.

About this clone itself: One base separates it from a far larger clone, so it is likely a read error. The rearrangement links TRDV2 to TRDJ1; 11 bases map to TRDD3. The J segment lost 5 bases and the V segment lost 3 bases, leaving 13 bases of the junction unmatched. The CDR3 covers 17 residues. Looked up from germline, CDR1 is GEAIGNYY and CDR2 is EKD. CDR3 nucleotide sequence: TGTGCCTGTGACGCTGCACTGGGGGATAGAGAAGGTGATAAACTCATCTTT. This encodes CACDAALGDREGDKLIF.

Regarding this clone: Since a much larger clone is just one base distant, this may be a read error. The same CDR3 arises from other DNA sequences in this sample as well. The chain employs TRDV2 and TRDJ1, with 12 bases aligning to TRDD3. This CDR3 contains 21 residues. CDR1 and CDR2 (germline): GEAIGNYY, EKD. The CDR3 is CACDTLPTLGDTGPYTDKLIF. DNA of the CDR3: TGTGCCTGCGACACTCTCCCTACCCTGGGGGATACGGGACCTTACACCGATAAACTCATCTTT.

With regard to this clone: A far larger clone is one nucleotide away, so this likely arose from a read error. This sequence joins TRDV2 and TRDJ3; TRDD3 matches 7 bases. Germline loops: CDR1 GEAIGNYY, CDR2 EKD. The CDR3 contains 18 residues. Here the CDR3 reads CACDTGSWGTWGTRQMFF. CDR3 DNA: TGTGCCTGTGACACCGGATCATGGGGGACCTGGGGCACCCGACAGATGTTTTTC.

This clone was counted between two and nine times. A far larger clone is one nucleotide away, so this likely arose from a read error. The chain carries TRDV2 and TRDJ1; 7 bases map to TRDD3. CDR3 length: 18 residues. Germline V lookup: CDR1 GEAIGNYY, CDR2 EKD. The V gene end was trimmed by 3 bases and the J gene end by 0 bases; junction bases not matched to a gene: 15. DNA for the CDR3: TGTGCCTGTGACGCCCTAGCCGAACTGGGGATAGACACCGATAAACTCATCTTT. It is translated as CACDALAELGIDTDKLIF.